This is a list of T cell receptor beta chains from one sample in a study of blood T cells in healthy people across ages. TCRdb recomputed calls from the 5' RACE reads with MiXCR, one row per CDR3 protein. The sample holds 550,000 to 700,000 distinct CDR3 sequences; approximately 25% are singletons and the top ten take about 18%. The sample consisted of blood. These receptors all stem from an older woman in good health. Both conserved end residues are part of each CDR3.

v_call	j_call	cdr3_aa
TRBV11-1	TRBJ2-1	CTSSMGAGPFSYNEQFF
TRBV28	TRBJ1-3	CASSGTLGNTIYF
TRBV7-2	TRBJ2-5	CASNRGEETQYF
TRBV29-1	TRBJ1-3	CSVGTGTVGNTIYF
TRBV7-3	TRBJ2-3	CASSLTRETDTQYF
TRBV6-2/TRBV6-3	TRBJ2-4	CASSYGGGAGENIQYF
TRBV4-3	TRBJ1-5	CASSQELGQGNQPQHF
TRBV7-2	TRBJ1-2	CASSTPLSGQRGGYTF
TRBV6-5	TRBJ2-5	CASRLLTKRETQYF
TRBV6-2/TRBV6-3	TRBJ2-1	CASRTGARRQFF
TRBV29-1	TRBJ2-3	CSVEVVASDTQYF
TRBV7-2	TRBJ2-5	CASSYAPRSRETQYF
TRBV7-3	TRBJ2-1	CASSLFGGAYNEQFF
TRBV7-3	TRBJ1-6	CASSLISRGNSPLHF
TRBV5-1	TRBJ2-5	CASSLGTAPFRETQYF
TRBV10-3	TRBJ2-3	CAISESHPGDTQYF
TRBV7-2	TRBJ2-7	CASSLDSAAAYF
TRBV5-1	TRBJ2-7	CASSPTDGEQYF
TRBV7-3	TRBJ1-2	CASSLDRGYNYGYTF
TRBV12-3/TRBV12-4	TRBJ2-1	CASSLYWYNEQFF
TRBV7-2	TRBJ2-1	CASSPWTGNEQFF
TRBV7-2	TRBJ1-1	CASSLDRVGTNTEAFF
TRBV25-1	TRBJ2-5	CATLPGTERIGETQYF
TRBV20-1	TRBJ2-5	CSARDQQGLETQYF
TRBV9	TRBJ2-5	CASSVRTGKGTQYF
TRBV4-3	TRBJ2-5	CASSPTSRKETQYF
TRBV7-2	TRBJ2-5	CASSAGAEETQYF
TRBV27	TRBJ1-2	CASRLRDNYGYTF
TRBV4-3	TRBJ2-1	CASSQDWGGGGNEQFF
TRBV7-9	TRBJ2-5	CASSLALTVQETQYF
TRBV6-2/TRBV6-3	TRBJ2-1	CASSYLAVNEQFF
TRBV11-2	-	CASSSQRNEQFF
TRBV18	TRBJ2-2	CASRNAATGELFF
TRBV9	TRBJ2-5	CASSVQGRWETQYF
TRBV5-1	TRBJ2-5	CASRADRGRETQYF
TRBV4-1	TRBJ1-6	CASSQDGAGRASPLHF
TRBV9	TRBJ2-5	CASSVGDRAKEETQYF
TRBV20-1	TRBJ2-5	CSARDLASGNYEQCF
TRBV5-1	TRBJ2-7	CASSSDREGVYEQYF
TRBV19	TRBJ2-3	CASEGDTQYF
TRBV19	TRBJ2-1	CASTMGDRNEQFF